Presented here are 11 T cell receptor beta chains from one specimen sequenced in a study of T cell responses to AZD1222 COVID-19 vaccine. Produced via immunoSEQ multiplex PCR; TCRdb's table is partial and in-frame only. Here the sample spans tens of thousands of clones, around 87% being singletons. The sequenced sample was peripheral blood, obtained on day 0 of AZD1222 vaccination. The receptors originated from an adult in good health.

V usage is TRBV27 and J usage is TRBJ2-5; the D call may be TRBD1 or TRBD2 (5 bases each). From germline, CDR1 is MNHEY and CDR2 SMNVEV (reference sequence). Trimming stripped 4 bases from V and 4 bases from J, with 13 bases between. The CDR3 runs to 14 residues. The CDR3: CASSSMGVTETQYF. In nucleotides, the CDR3 is TGTGCCAGCAGTTCAATGGGGGTCACAGAGACCCAGTACTTC.

The gene calls are TRBV6-2 or TRBV6-3 and TRBJ2-5; maybe TRBD1 (5 bases). V lost 0 bases to trimming and J lost 4 bases, with 9 bases between them. Per germline, CDR1 MNHEY and CDR2 SVGEGT. This CDR3 contains 14 residues. As DNA, the CDR3 is TGTGCCAGCAGTTACTCGGGGCAGTTAGAGACCCAGTACTTC. Its translation is CASSYSGQLETQYF.

The gene calls are TRBV4-1 and TRBJ1-1; D call uncertain. Germline V gene data show CDR1 as MGHRA and CDR2 as YSYEKL. The V end lost 0 bases, the J end lost 0 bases, and 8 bases lay between the germline ends. This CDR3 contains 15 residues. This CDR3 is CASSQDPALNTEAFF. The CDR3 bases are TGCGCCAGCAGCCAAGATCCGGCGCTGAACACTGAAGCTTTCTTT.

The rearrangement joins TRBV5-8 to TRBJ2-7; a weak D match, TRBD2 (5 bases). Germline V gives CDR1 SGHTS, CDR2 YDEGEE. The ends were cut back, 7 bases at V and 4 bases at J, with 15 bases in the middle. The CDR3 is made up of 13 amino acids. CDR3 nucleotides: TGTGCCAGCGATCTCAACTCGGGGTACGAGCAGTACTTC. This codes for CASDLNSGYEQYF.

The chain joins TRBV5-1 to TRBJ2-7; TRBD1 aligns across 10 bases. Germline V lookup: CDR1 SGHRS, CDR2 YFSETQ. This CDR3 comprises 15 residues. Trimming cost V 2 bases and J 3 bases; bases outside gene matches: 5. Written as DNA, the CDR3 is TGCGCCAGCAGCTTCCTTGGGACAGGGGTCTACGAGCAGTACTTC. Its protein is CASSFLGTGVYEQYF.

J is TRBJ1-3 and V is TRBV14; a possible D gene is TRBD1 (6 bases). Germline V lookup: CDR1 SGHDN, CDR2 FVKESK. The CDR3 loop spans 15 amino acids. Trimming removed 4 bases at V and 0 bases at J, with 10 bases between. The CDR3 nucleotides read TGTGCCAGCAGCCCCAGGGGACTCTCTGGAAACACCATATATTTT. It encodes CASSPRGLSGNTIYF.

This chain connects TRBV15 to TRBJ1-5, with no clear D. There are 16 residues in the CDR3. The germline V gene encodes CDR1 LNHNV and CDR2 YYDKDF (reference sequence). Trimming removed 5 bases at V and 5 bases at J, with 19 bases between. CDR3 in DNA: TGTGCCACCAGCTTCGATCTTCGGGATTTAGATCAGCCCCAGCATTTT. Translating it yields CATSFDLRDLDQPQHF.

The V gene is TRBV10-3, the J gene TRBJ2-3; weak D call: TRBD2 (7 bases). From germline, CDR1 is ENHRY and CDR2 SYGVKD. V was pared by 10 bases and J by 3 bases, with 20 bases between. The CDR3 covers 15 residues. The CDR3 sequence: CATRGLGGATDTQYF. DNA for the CDR3: TGTGCCACCCGGGGATTGGGGGGGGCGACAGATACGCAGTATTTT.

This chain joins TRBV6-2 or TRBV6-3 and TRBJ2-2; D is uncertain. V was shortened by 5 bases and J by 5 bases, with 6 bases between the two germline ends. Germline V gives CDR1 MNHEY, CDR2 SVGEGT. CDR3 length: 12 residues. CDR3 sequence (DNA): TGTGCCAGCAGTCCGTATACCGGGGAGCTGTTTTTT. This codes for CASSPYTGELFF.

This clone showed up just once. This chain uses TRBV19 with TRBJ2-5; D assignment may be TRBD1 or TRBD2 (5 bases each). The V gene's germline CDR1 is LNHDA and CDR2 SQIVND (reference sequence). V shed 1 base and J shed 6 bases, with 15 bases lying between them. The CDR3 is 15 amino acids. CDR3: CASSIGGPMGQTQYF. The CDR3 DNA reads as TGTGCCAGTAGTATAGGGGGACCGATGGGGCAGACCCAGTACTTC.

The sample holds many counts of this clone. The chain has TRBV4-2 and TRBJ2-3; 14 bases align to TRBD2. Germline V gives CDR1 LGHNA, CDR2 YNFKEQ. There are 17 residues in the CDR3. V trimming: 4 bases; J trimming: 2 bases; junction bases outside the gene matches: 5. The CDR3 reads CASSLKGLAGDTDTQYF. DNA of the CDR3: TGTGCCAGCAGCCTTAAGGGACTAGCGGGGGACACAGATACGCAGTATTTT.